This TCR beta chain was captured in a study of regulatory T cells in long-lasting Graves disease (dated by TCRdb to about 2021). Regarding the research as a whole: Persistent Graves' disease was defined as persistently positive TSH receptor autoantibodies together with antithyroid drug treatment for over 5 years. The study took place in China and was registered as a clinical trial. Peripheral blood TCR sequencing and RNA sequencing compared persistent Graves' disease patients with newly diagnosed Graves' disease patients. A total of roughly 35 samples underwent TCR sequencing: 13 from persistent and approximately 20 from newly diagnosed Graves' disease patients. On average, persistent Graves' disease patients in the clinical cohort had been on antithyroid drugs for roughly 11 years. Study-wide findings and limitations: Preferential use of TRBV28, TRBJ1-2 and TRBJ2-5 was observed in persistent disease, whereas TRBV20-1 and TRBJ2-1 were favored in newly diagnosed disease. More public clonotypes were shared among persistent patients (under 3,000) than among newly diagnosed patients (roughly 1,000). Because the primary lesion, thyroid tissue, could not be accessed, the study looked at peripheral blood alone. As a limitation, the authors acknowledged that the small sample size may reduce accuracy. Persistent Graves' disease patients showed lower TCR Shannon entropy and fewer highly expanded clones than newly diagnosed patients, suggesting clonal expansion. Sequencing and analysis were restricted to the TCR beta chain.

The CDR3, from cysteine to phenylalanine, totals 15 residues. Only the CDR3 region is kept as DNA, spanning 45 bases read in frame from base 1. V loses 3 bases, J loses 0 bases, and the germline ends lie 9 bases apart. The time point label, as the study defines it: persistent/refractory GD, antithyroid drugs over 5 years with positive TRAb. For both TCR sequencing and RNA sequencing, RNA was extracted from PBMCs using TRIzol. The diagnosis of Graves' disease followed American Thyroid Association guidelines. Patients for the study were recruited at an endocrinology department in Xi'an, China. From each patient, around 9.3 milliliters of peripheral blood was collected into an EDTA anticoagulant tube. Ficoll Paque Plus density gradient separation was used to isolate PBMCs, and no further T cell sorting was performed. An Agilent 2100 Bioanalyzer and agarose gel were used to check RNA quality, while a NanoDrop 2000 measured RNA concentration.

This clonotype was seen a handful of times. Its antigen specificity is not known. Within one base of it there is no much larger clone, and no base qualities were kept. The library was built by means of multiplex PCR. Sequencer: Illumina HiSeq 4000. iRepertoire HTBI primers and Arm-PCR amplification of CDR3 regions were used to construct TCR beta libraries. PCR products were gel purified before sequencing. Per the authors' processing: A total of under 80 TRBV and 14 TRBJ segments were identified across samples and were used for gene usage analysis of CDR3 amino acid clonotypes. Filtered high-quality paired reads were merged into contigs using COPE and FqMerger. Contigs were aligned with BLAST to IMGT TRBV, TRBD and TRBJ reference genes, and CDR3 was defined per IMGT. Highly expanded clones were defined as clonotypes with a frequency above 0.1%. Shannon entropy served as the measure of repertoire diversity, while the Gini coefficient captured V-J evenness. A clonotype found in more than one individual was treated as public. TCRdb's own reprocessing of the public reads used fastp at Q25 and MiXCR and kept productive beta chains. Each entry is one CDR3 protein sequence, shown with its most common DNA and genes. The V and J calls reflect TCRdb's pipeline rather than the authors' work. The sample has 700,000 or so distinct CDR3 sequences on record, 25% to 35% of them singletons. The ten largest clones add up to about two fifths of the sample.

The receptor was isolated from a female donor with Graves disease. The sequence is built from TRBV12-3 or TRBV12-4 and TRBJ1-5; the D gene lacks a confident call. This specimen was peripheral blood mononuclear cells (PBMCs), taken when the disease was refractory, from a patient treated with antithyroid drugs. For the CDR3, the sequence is CASSFFRASNQPQHF. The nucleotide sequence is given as TGTGCCAGCAGTTTTTTCCGTGCTAGCAATCAGCCCCAGCATTTT.